This T cell receptor beta chain emerged from a study of persistence of HIV-infected CD4 T cells. Whole-study results and caveats: TCRbeta richness was lower in CMV- and Gag-responding cells than in anti-CD3/anti-CD28-responding cells. TCR analyses could not target the rare provirus-carrying CMV-responding cells.

This clone has just a few counts. Antigen: not known. Overlapping HIV-1 Gag 15-mer peptides at 0.85 to 1 ug per peptide per mL were used. Memory cells lacking CD40L and CD69 with high CD45RO were sorted. This was the immunoSEQ version 4 assay in survey mode. The assay was immunoSEQ multiplex PCR, and TCRdb's table has in-frame clones only and misses some. The sample records tens of thousands of clones, 80% to 90% being singletons. This specimen consisted of CD4+ T cells sorted from PBMCs after approximately 20-hour stimulation, obtained from a patient who received antiretroviral therapy. The sequence derives from an adult woman with HIV who was CMV-seropositive.

The CDR3 bases are TGTGCCAGTAGTCCGTCAACCGGGGAGCTGTTTTTT. This translates into CASSPSTGELFF. The chain combines TRBV19 with TRBJ2-2; D ambiguous. There are 12 residues in the CDR3. Germline values: CDR1 LNHDA, CDR2 SQIVND (reference sequence). The V gene lost 5 bases and the J gene lost 5 bases, with 6 bases spanning the gap.